These 26 T cell receptor beta chains originate from one sample sequenced in a study of blood T cell repertoires in COVID-19. Data came from immunoSEQ multiplex PCR; TCRdb stores just in-frame clones and leaves some out. Of 100,000 to 150,000 clones detected, 80% appear once; the ten largest clones hold 1.9%. Sequenced: peripheral blood. These receptors all stem from a man aged 65 to 85 with acute or convalescent COVID-19.

The rearrangement joins TRBV4-1 to TRBJ2-5; no reliable D call. The CDR3 extends over 14 amino acids. Germline values: CDR1 MGHRA, CDR2 YSYEKL. V lost 1 base, J lost 2 bases, and 8 bases lay in between. CDR3 residues: CASSQVAGQETQYF. The CDR3, as DNA: TGCGCCAGCAGCCAAGTGGCAGGACAAGAGACCCAGTACTTC.

The chain uses TRBV5-1 and TRBJ2-2; TRBD1 matches at 9 bases. The germline V gene encodes CDR1 SGHRS and CDR2 YFSETQ. The CDR3 loop spans 15 amino acids. The J segment lost 3 bases and the V segment lost 1 base, leaving 1 base of the junction unmatched. The CDR3 loop is CASSLRQGDTGELFF. The CDR3 DNA follows: TGCGCCAGCAGCTTGCGACAGGGGGACACCGGGGAGCTGTTTTTT.

This chain uses TRBV9 with TRBJ1-1, with D tentatively TRBD1 (6 bases). CDR1 SGDLS and CDR2 YYNGEE come from the germline V gene. V was clipped by 3 bases and J by 4 bases, with 13 bases between them. There are 14 residues in the CDR3. CDR3 in amino acids: CASSARTEGTEAFF. CDR3 nucleotide sequence: TGTGCCAGCAGCGCCAGGACAGAGGGCACTGAAGCTTTCTTT.

CDR3 amino acids: CASSRTSGGQNIQYF. DNA for the CDR3: TGTGCCAGCAGCCGGACTAGCGGGGGGCAGAACATTCAGTACTTC. The chain carries TRBV7-9 and TRBJ2-4; TRBD2 aligns across 14 bases. Germline V CDR1 and CDR2: SEHNR, FQNEAQ (reference sequence). This CDR3 region has 15 residues. V trimming: 5 bases; J trimming: 7 bases; junction bases outside the gene matches: 4.

This clone has only a few counts. V gene TRBV5-1 combines with J gene TRBJ2-1, with D perhaps TRBD2 (5 bases). This CDR3 comprises 11 residues. Trimming removed 10 bases from V and 9 bases from J, with 14 bases in between. Per germline, CDR1 SGHRS and CDR2 YFSETQ. CDR3 protein: CASHSDFEQFF. Written as DNA, the CDR3 is TGCGCCTCCCATAGCGACTTTGAGCAGTTCTTC.

CDR3 DNA: TGCGCCAGCAGCCAAGATCCTACTGCACGGGGGAACACTGAAGCTTTCTTT. Encoded protein: CASSQDPTARGNTEAFF. V is TRBV4-1 and J is TRBJ1-1; D not resolved. The germline V gene encodes CDR1 MGHRA and CDR2 YSYEKL. CDR3 length equals 17 residues. The V and J ends lost 0 bases and 1 base respectively, with 15 bases between them.

This chain connects TRBV6-5 to TRBJ2-5, with D possibly matching TRBD1 (7 bases). CDR3 size: 14 residues. V gave up 6 bases and J gave up 7 bases, with 18 bases separating them. The V gene's germline CDR1 is MNHEY and CDR2 SVGAGI. The CDR3 DNA reads as TGTGCCAGCAGACTAGGCGGGACAGACGGGACCCAGTACTTC. This sequence encodes CASRLGGTDGTQYF.

The chain links TRBV6-5 to TRBJ2-1; the match to TRBD1 covers 10 bases. Germline loops: CDR1 MNHEY, CDR2 SVGAGI. The CDR3 is 15 residues long. Trimming removed 8 bases from V and 6 bases from J; junction bases left unmatched: 10. CDR3 amino acids: CASPFGTGDINEQFF. In DNA form, the CDR3 reads TGTGCCAGCCCTTTCGGGACAGGGGATATCAATGAGCAGTTCTTC.

This clone was seen a few times. This sequence joins TRBV18 and TRBJ2-2; 7 bases are a match to TRBD1. V trimming: 6 bases; J trimming: 0 bases; junction bases outside the gene matches: 10. The CDR3 length is 17 residues. Germline CDR1 and CDR2: KGHSH and LQKENI. The CDR3 is CASSLTGTASNTGELFF. CDR3 bases: TGTGCCAGCTCGCTTACCGGGACAGCTTCGAACACCGGGGAGCTGTTTTTT. The entire variable domain, with the rest obtained from reference TRBV18 and TRBJ2-2, is as follows: NAGVMQNPRHLVRRRGQEARLRCSPMKGHSHVYWYRQLPEEGLKFMVYLQKENIIDESGMPKERFSAEFPKEGPSILRIQQVVRGDSAAYFCASSLTGTASNTGELFFGEGSRLTVL.

The chain employs TRBV9 and TRBJ2-1; D unclear. Germline lookup yields CDR1 SGDLS and CDR2 YYNGEE. The CDR3 has 14 amino acids. V lost 0 bases, J lost 6 bases, and 10 bases lay in between. The CDR3 reads CASSVGAGTNEQFF. CDR3 nucleotide sequence: TGTGCCAGCAGCGTAGGGGCAGGCACCAATGAGCAGTTCTTC.

J is TRBJ1-4 and V is TRBV2; TRBD1 matches at 8 bases. Germline CDR1 and CDR2: SNHLY and FYNNEI. V lost 3 bases and J lost 9; bases outside the gene matches: 6. CDR3 length equals 14 residues. CDR3 region: CASSDRGPFKKLFF. In DNA form, the CDR3 reads TGTGCCAGCAGTGACAGGGGGCCATTTAAAAAACTGTTTTTT.

The CDR3 DNA reads as TGTGCCAGCAGTGAACAGCGGGGGTCCACAGATACGCAGTATTTT. Its translation is CASSEQRGSTDTQYF. The chain uses TRBV2 and TRBJ2-3, with 8 bases identical to TRBD2. V lost 2 bases and J lost 2; bases outside the gene matches: 3. Looked up from germline, CDR1 is SNHLY and CDR2 is FYNNEI. The CDR3 runs 15 residues.

V and J are TRBV9 and TRBJ2-1; 8 bases map to TRBD1. Looked up from germline, CDR1 is SGDLS and CDR2 is YYNGEE. Trimming removed 3 bases from V and 2 bases from J; junction bases left unmatched: 10. This CDR3 has 17 amino acids. CDR3 sequence reads: CASSASLDRGTYNEQFF. CDR3 nucleotide sequence: TGTGCCAGCAGCGCGTCATTAGACAGGGGAACCTACAATGAGCAGTTCTTC.

The chain recombines TRBV5-1 with TRBJ1-2; no reliable D call. Trimming removed 4 bases from V and 8 bases from J, with 18 bases in between. CDR3 length equals 14 residues. Germline CDR1 reads SGHRS; CDR2 reads YFSETQ. CDR3 DNA sequence: TGCGCCAGCAGCGAGGGTGTCTATGGCTACGGCTACACCTTC. Translated: CASSEGVYGYGYTF.

The gene calls are TRBV9 and TRBJ1-4, with 8 bases identical to TRBD1. CDR3 length: 16 amino acids. Germline V lookup: CDR1 SGDLS, CDR2 YYNGEE. V gave up 0 bases and J gave up 8 bases; unmatched junction bases: 9. CDR3 nucleotides: TGTGCCAGCAGCGTAGAGGCAGGGCAGGGGGCCGAAAAACTGTTTTTT. Its protein product is CASSVEAGQGAEKLFF.

This chain links TRBV5-5 with TRBJ2-1; weak D call: TRBD2 (5 bases). The CDR3 consists of 16 residues. The germline V gene has CDR1 SGHKS and CDR2 YYEKEE (reference sequence). Trimming shortened V by 2 bases and J by 4 bases, and 16 bases separated the two germline ends. The CDR3 loop reads CASSLIEGRPYNEQFF. CDR3 sequence (DNA): TGTGCCAGCAGCTTAATTGAAGGGAGACCTTACAATGAGCAGTTCTTC.

This clone was counted between two and nine times. The chain joins TRBV6-2 or TRBV6-3 to TRBJ1-1, with 11 positions matching TRBD1. The CDR3 sequence is 14 residues long. Trimming took 4 bases from V and 11 from J; bases not matched to a gene: 9. Per germline, CDR1 MNHEY and CDR2 SVGEGT. The DNA of the CDR3 is TGTGCCAGCAGTTCGTTTCCCGGGACAGGGGGGGCTTTCTTT. Protein product: CASSSFPGTGGAFF.

V gene TRBV11-2 combines with J gene TRBJ2-7, with D tentatively TRBD2 (7 bases). Per the germline V gene, CDR1 is SGHAT and CDR2 is FQNNGV. The CDR3 extends over 14 amino acids. Trimming cost V 3 bases and J 2 bases, with 11 bases left between them. CDR3 DNA sequence: TGTGCCAGCAGCTTGGCGGGGGCAACCTACGAGCAGTACTTC. Amino acid sequence: CASSLAGATYEQYF.

About this clone itself: Other DNA sequences in this specimen translate into the identical CDR3. This chain connects TRBV3-1 (or the pseudogene TRBV3-2) to TRBJ1-2; tentative D call: TRBD1 (5 bases). CDR1 is LGHDT and CDR2 is YNNKEL in the germline V gene (reference sequence). The V end lost 0 bases, the J end lost 4 bases, and 9 bases lay between the germline ends. This CDR3 is 14 amino acids long. CDR3 sequence reads: CASSQEGRGYGYTF. The CDR3, as DNA: TGTGCCAGCAGCCAAGAGGGGCGAGGCTATGGCTACACCTTC.

This sequence joins TRBV18 and TRBJ1-5, with D perhaps TRBD1 (6 bases). This CDR3 spans 17 amino acids. Germline loops: CDR1 KGHSH, CDR2 LQKENI. The ends were cut back, 3 bases at V and 0 bases at J, with 15 bases in the middle. CDR3 amino acids: CASSPIPGHLSNQPQHF. The CDR3 region has the DNA TGTGCCAGCTCACCGATTCCGGGACACCTTAGCAATCAGCCCCAGCATTTT.

The chain uses TRBV19 and TRBJ2-7; the match to TRBD1 covers 10 bases. Germline CDR1 reads LNHDA; CDR2 reads SQIVND (reference sequence). Trimming removed 6 bases from V and 4 bases from J; junction bases left unmatched: 9. This CDR3 comprises 15 residues. The CDR3 DNA is TGTGCCAGTAGCATACCGGGACAGGGGCCTTACGAGCAGTACTTC. Translated, it gives CASSIPGQGPYEQYF.

This clone was detected once. This chain connects TRBV4-1 to TRBJ1-5, with D possibly matching TRBD1 (6 bases). Germline V CDR1 and CDR2: MGHRA, YSYEKL. The CDR3 runs to 17 residues. V lost 5 bases, J lost 0 bases, and 17 bases lay in between. The DNA of the CDR3 is TGCGCCAGCAGCACTGGGCAGGGGAAGGGTAGCAATCAGCCCCAGCATTTT. Translating it yields CASSTGQGKGSNQPQHF.

The table lists this clone with a count of one. Distinct nucleotide sequences in the sample also encode this CDR3. V and J are TRBV5-6 and TRBJ1-4; 9 bases are a match to TRBD1. This CDR3 has 14 residues. V was clipped by 3 bases and J by 7 bases; unmatched bases: 4. Germline assignment: CDR1 SGHDT and CDR2 YYEEEE. CDR3 loop: CASSSQGAGEKLFF. CDR3 coding DNA: TGTGCCAGCAGCTCACAGGGGGCGGGTGAAAAACTGTTTTTT.

The V and J genes are TRBV5-1 and TRBJ2-3, with 9 bases fitting TRBD1. Germline V gives CDR1 SGHRS, CDR2 YFSETQ. With 4 bases clipped from V and 5 bases from J, the junction kept 26 bases outside the gene matches. The CDR3 extends over 21 amino acids. The CDR3 sequence is CASSLGVFGFDRGSGQDTQYF. The CDR3 nucleotides are TGCGCCAGCAGCCTTGGGGTGTTCGGTTTTGACAGGGGGAGTGGGCAAGATACGCAGTATTTT.

This clone was recorded many times. The sample carries other DNA sequences with the same CDR3. The gene calls are TRBV5-6 and TRBJ1-1; D is unclear. Trimming removed 4 bases from V and 1 base from J, with 11 bases in between. This CDR3 is 14 amino acids long. Germline lookup yields CDR1 SGHDT and CDR2 YYEEEE. This CDR3 is CASSPRRRNTEAFF. The CDR3 DNA sequence: TGTGCCAGCAGCCCCAGACGGAGGAACACTGAAGCTTTCTTT.

The rearrangement links TRBV18 to TRBJ2-1; 7 nucleotides align to TRBD1. This CDR3 comprises 18 residues. Trimming took 3 bases from V and 0 from J; bases not matched to a gene: 11. Germline V gene lookup returns CDR1 KGHSH and CDR2 LQKENI. The CDR3 reads CASSPRQGPPSSYNEQFF. For the CDR3, the DNA is TGTGCCAGCTCACCCCGACAGGGTCCCCCAAGCTCCTACAATGAGCAGTTCTTC.